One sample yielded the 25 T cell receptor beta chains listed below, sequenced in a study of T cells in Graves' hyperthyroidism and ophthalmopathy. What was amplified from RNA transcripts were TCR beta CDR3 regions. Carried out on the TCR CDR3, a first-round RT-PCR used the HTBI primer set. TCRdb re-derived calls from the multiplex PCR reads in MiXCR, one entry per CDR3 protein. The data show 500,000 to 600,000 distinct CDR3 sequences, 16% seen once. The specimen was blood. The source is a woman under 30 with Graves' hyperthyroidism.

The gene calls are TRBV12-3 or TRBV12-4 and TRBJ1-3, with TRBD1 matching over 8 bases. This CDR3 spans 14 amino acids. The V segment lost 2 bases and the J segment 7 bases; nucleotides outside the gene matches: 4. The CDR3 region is CASSLNYRGNTIYF. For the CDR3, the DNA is TGTGCCAGCAGTTTAAATTACAGGGGGAACACCATATATTTT.

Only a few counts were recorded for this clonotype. The CDR3 DNA is TGTGCCAGCAGCGTGCTGGGGGGCGCCGCATATGGCTACACCTTC. This translates into CASSVLGGAAYGYTF. This sequence joins TRBV7-9 and TRBJ1-2, with a tentative D call TRBD1 (6 bases). Germline V gene lookup returns CDR1 SEHNR and CDR2 FQNEAQ (reference sequence). V was shortened by 5 bases and J by 5 bases, with 18 bases between the two germline ends. The CDR3 extends over 15 amino acids.

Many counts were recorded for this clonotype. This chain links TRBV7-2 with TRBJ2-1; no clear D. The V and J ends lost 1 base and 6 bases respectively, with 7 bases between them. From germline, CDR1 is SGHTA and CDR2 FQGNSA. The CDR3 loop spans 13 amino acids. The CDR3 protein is CASSLEFFNEQFF. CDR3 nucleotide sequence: TGTGCCAGCAGCTTAGAATTCTTCAATGAGCAGTTCTTC.

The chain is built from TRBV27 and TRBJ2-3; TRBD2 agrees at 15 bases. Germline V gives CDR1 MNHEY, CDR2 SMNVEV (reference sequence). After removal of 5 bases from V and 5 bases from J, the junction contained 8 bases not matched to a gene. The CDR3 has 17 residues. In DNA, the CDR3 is TGTGCCAGCAGTCCCTGGACTAGCGGGAGGGCTGGAGATACGCAGTATTTT. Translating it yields CASSPWTSGRAGDTQYF.

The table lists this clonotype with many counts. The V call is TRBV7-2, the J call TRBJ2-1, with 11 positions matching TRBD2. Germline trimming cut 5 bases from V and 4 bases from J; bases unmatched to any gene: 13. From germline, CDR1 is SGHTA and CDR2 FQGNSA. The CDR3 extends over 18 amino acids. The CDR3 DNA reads TGTGCCAGCAGCGTACAGAGGACTAGCGGGTTTAGGTACAATGAGCAGTTCTTC. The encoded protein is CASSVQRTSGFRYNEQFF.

The CDR3 reads CASTLSGGSSYEQYF. The CDR3 DNA sequence: TGCGCCAGCACCCTCTCGGGGGGGTCTTCCTACGAGCAGTACTTC. The rearrangement uses TRBV4-1 and TRBJ2-7, with 8 bases that match TRBD2. With V trimmed by 7 bases and J by 1 base, 9 bases remained unmatched. Germline CDR1 is MGHRA and CDR2 is YSYEKL. The CDR3 sequence is 15 residues long.

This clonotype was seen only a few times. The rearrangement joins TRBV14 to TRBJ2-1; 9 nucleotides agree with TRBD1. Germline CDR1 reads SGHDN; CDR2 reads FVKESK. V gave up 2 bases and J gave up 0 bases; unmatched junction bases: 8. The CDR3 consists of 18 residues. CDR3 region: CASSQTRTGVHSYNEQFF. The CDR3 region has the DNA TGTGCCAGCAGCCAAACCCGGACAGGGGTCCACTCCTACAATGAGCAGTTCTTC.

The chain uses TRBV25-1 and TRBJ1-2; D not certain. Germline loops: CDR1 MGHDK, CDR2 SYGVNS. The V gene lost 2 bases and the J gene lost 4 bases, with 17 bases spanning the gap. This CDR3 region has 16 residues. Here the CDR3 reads CASSEGVEHSGYGYTF. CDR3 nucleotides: TGTGCCAGCAGTGAAGGCGTGGAGCATTCGGGCTATGGCTACACCTTC.

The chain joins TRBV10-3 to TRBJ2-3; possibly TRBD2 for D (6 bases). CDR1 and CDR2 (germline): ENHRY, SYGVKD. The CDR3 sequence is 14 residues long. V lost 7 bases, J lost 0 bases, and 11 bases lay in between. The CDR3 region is CAINPGTSTDTQYF. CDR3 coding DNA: TGTGCCATCAATCCCGGGACTAGCACAGATACGCAGTATTTT.

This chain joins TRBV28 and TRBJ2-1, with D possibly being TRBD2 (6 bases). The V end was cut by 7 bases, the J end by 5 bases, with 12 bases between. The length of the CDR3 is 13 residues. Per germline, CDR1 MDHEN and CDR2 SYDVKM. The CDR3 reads CASTSSADNEQFF. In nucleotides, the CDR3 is TGTGCCAGCACCTCTAGCGCAGACAATGAGCAGTTCTTC.

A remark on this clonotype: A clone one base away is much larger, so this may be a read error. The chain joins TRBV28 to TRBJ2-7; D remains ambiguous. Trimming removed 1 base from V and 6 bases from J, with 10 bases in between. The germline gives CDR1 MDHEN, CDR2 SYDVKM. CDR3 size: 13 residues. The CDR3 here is CASSLSLSVEQYF. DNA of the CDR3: TGTGCCAGCAGTTTATCCTTATCGGTCGAGCAGTACTTC.

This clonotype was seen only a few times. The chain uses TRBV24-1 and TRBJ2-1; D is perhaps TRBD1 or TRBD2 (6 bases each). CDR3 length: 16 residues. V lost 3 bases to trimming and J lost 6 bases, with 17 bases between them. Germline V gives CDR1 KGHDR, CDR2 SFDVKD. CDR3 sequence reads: CATSDPDPGAINEQFF. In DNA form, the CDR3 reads TGTGCCACCAGTGATCCTGACCCGGGGGCTATCAATGAGCAGTTCTTC.

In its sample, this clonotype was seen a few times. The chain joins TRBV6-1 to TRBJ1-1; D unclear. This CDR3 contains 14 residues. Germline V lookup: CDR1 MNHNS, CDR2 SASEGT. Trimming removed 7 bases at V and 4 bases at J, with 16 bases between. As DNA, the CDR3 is TGTGCCAGCAATCCGTCCGTGGTTGGCACTGAAGCTTTCTTT. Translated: CASNPSVVGTEAFF.

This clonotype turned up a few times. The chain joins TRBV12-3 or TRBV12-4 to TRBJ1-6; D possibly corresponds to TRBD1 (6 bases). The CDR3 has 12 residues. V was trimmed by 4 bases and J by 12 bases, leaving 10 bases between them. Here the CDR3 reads CASSSGQLPLHF. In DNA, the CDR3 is TGTGCCAGCAGTTCTGGACAGTTACCCCTCCACTTT.

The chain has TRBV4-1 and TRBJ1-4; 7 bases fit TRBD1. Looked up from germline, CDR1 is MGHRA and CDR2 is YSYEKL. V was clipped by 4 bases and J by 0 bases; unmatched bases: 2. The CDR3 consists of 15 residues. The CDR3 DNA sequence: TGCGCCAGCAGCCGGGACAGCCCAACTAATGAAAAACTGTTTTTT. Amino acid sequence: CASSRDSPTNEKLFF.

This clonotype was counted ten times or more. DNA for the CDR3: TGCGCCAGCAGCCCGGATGGCCCCCAGACCCAGTACTTC. As protein: CASSPDGPQTQYF. The V gene is TRBV5-1, the J gene TRBJ2-5; unclear D gene. Germline values: CDR1 SGHRS, CDR2 YFSETQ. The CDR3 consists of 13 residues. The ends were cut back, 4 bases at V and 6 bases at J, with 13 bases in the middle.

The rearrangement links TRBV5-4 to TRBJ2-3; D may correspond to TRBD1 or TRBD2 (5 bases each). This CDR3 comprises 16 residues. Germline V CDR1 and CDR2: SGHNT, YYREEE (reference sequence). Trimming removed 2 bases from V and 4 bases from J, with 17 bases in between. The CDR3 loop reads CASSFAGAARPDTQYF. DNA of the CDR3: TGTGCCAGCAGCTTCGCCGGGGCTGCCCGCCCAGATACGCAGTATTTT.

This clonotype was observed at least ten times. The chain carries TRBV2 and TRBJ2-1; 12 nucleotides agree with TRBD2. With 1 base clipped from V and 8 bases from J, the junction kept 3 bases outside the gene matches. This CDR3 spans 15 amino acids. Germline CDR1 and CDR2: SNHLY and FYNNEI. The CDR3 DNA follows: TGTGCCAGCAGTGAAGAGACTAGCGGGAGTGATGAGCAGTTCTTC. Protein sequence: CASSEETSGSDEQFF.

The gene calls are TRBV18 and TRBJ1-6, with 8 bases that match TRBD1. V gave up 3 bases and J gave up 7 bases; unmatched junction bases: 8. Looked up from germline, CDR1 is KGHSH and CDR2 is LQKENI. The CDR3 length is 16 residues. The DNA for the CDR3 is TGTGCCAGCTCACCGCAGGGGGCCCTCCTAAATTCACCCCTCCACTTT. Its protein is CASSPQGALLNSPLHF.

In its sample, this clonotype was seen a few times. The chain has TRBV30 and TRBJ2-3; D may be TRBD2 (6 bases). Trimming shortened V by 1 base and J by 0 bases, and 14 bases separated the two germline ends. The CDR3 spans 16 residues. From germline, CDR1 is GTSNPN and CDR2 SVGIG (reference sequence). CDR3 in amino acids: CAWSDAAGSSTDTQYF. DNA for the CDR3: TGTGCCTGGAGTGATGCGGCGGGATCTAGCACAGATACGCAGTATTTT.

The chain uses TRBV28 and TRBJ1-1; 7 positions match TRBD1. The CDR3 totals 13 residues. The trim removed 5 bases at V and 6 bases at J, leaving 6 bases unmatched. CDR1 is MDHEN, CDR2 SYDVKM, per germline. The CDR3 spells CASSGDRDPEAFF. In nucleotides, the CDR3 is TGTGCCAGCAGTGGGGACAGAGACCCTGAAGCTTTCTTT.

The CDR3 region is CASSHGGGVGYTF. CDR3 bases: TGTGCCAGTAGTCACGGCGGGGGCGTTGGCTACACCTTC. The chain uses TRBV19 and TRBJ1-2; TRBD1 is a possible D gene (6 bases). There are 13 residues in the CDR3. Germline V gene lookup returns CDR1 LNHDA and CDR2 SQIVND (reference sequence). V lost 5 bases to trimming and J lost 7 bases, with 14 bases between them.

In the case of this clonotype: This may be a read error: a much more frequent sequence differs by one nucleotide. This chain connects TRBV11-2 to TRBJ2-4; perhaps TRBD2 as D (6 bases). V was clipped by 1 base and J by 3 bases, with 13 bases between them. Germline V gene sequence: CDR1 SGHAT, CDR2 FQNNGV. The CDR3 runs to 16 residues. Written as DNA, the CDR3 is TGTGCCAGCAGCTTAGTCTCCGGCGGGGTCAAAAACATTCAGTACTTC. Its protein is CASSLVSGGVKNIQYF.

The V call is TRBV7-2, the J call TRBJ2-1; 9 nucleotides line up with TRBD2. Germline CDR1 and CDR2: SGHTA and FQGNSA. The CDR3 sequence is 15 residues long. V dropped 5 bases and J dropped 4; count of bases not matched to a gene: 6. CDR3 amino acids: CASSRGLAGYNEQFF. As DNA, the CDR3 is TGTGCCAGCAGCCGGGGGCTAGCGGGGTACAATGAGCAGTTCTTC.

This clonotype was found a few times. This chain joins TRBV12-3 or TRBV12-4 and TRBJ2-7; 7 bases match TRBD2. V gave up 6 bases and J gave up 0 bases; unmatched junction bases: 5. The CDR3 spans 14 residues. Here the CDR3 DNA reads TGTGCCAGCAGCAAGCTAGCGGCCTCCTACGAGCAGTACTTC. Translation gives CASSKLAASYEQYF.